In this sample, the clone carrying this T cell receptor (beta chain) turned up a few times. These data come from a study of shared clonotypes between healthy human individuals. This CDR3 region has 16 residues. J gave up 5 bases and V 3 bases, and 10 bases lay outside the gene matches. Per germline, CDR1 SGHKS and CDR2 YYEKEE (reference sequence). Sequencing was performed with immunoSEQ multiplex PCR; in TCRdb, only in-frame clones are kept and a portion is missing. Among 450,000 to 600,000 clones, 79% were seen once, and the ten largest hold roughly 13%. The rearrangement uses TRBV5-5 and TRBJ2-5, with 10 nucleotides matching TRBD1. The TCR originated in a woman in her thirties or forties in good health. Some clones in this sample may be carry-over from other donors' samples. The specimen sequenced was PBMCs. The CDR3 spells CASSYPDRGIVETQYF. The CDR3 nucleotides are TGTGCCAGCAGCTACCCGGACAGGGGGATTGTGGAGACCCAGTACTTC. The whole variable domain, filled in from reference TRBV5-5 and TRBJ2-5, reads DAGVTQSPTHLIKTRGQQVTLRCSPISGHKSVSWYQQVLGQGPQFIFQYYEKEERGRGNFPDRFSARQFPNYSSELNVNALLLGDSALYLCASSYPDRGIVETQYFGPGTRLLVL.